This T cell receptor (beta chain) was observed in a study of shared clonotypes between healthy human individuals. TCRdb's copy holds only in-frame clones and misses some; the assay was immunoSEQ multiplex PCR. Among about 2,100,000 clones listed, 93% were seen once. Naive CD8 cells lacked CD45RO and underwent positive selection for CCR7, leaving out terminally differentiated effector memory CD45RA+ cells. The CDR3 length is 18 residues. CDR1 is MDHEN and CDR2 is SYDVKM in the germline V gene. V gave up 6 bases and J gave up 1 base; unmatched junction bases: 15. The receptor's source is a man younger than 35 in good health. Some clones in this sample may be carry-over from other donors' samples. The V call is TRBV28, the J call TRBJ1-5; 7 bases agree with TRBD1. Specimen: naive CD8+ T cells from PBMCs. CDR3 DNA sequence: TGTGCCAGCAGATACGGGACAGTGAGCGGGTGGAGCAATCAGCCCCAGCATTTT. Translated, it gives CASRYGTVSGWSNQPQHF.